The 20 T cell receptor beta chains below all came from one sample that was sequenced in a study of T cells in narcolepsy (dated by TCRdb to the late 2010s). Libraries were made using the immunoSEQ multiplex PCR assay. The clones in this table, taken by TCRdb from immuneACCESS, are in-frame only. Not every clone is retained; where verified, under half of the shortfall comes from an unresolved V gene, and the cause of the rest is unknown. The sample data list about 20,000 clones, and around four fifths of these were observed just once. The ten top clones hold 1.5% to 2% of the sample. Sequenced sample: memory (CD45RA-) CD4+ T cells from blood. This sample's cell subset or site label indicates: memory T cells sorted ex vivo from peripheral blood. The receptors stem from a human donor in good health.

The chain is built from TRBV19 and TRBJ1-1, with D tentatively TRBD1 (5 bases). This CDR3 comprises 14 residues. Looked up from germline, CDR1 is LNHDA and CDR2 is SQIVND (reference sequence). V was pared by 5 bases and J by 5 bases, with 15 bases between. The CDR3 sequence: CASSPTGTRTEAFF. DNA of the CDR3: TGTGCCAGTAGTCCCACCGGGACCCGAACTGAAGCTTTCTTT.

The chain carries TRBV30 and TRBJ1-2, with D unclear. Germline CDR1 and CDR2: GTSNPN and SVGIG (reference sequence). Trimming stripped 0 bases from V and 2 bases from J, with 10 bases between. The CDR3 loop spans 14 amino acids. The DNA for the CDR3 is TGTGCCTGGAGTGTAAGGCGAAGCAACTATGGCTACACCTTC. It translates to CAWSVRRSNYGYTF.

This clone occurred a few times. The chain joins TRBV15 to TRBJ2-1; possibly TRBD1 for D (5 bases). There are 18 residues in the CDR3. The V end lost 3 bases, the J end lost 4 bases, and 22 bases lay between the germline ends. The germline V gene encodes CDR1 LNHNV and CDR2 YYDKDF (reference sequence). The CDR3 here is CATSRGPCRETCYNEQFF. The CDR3 region has the DNA TGTGCCACCAGCAGGGGGCCTTGTCGTGAGACATGTTACAATGAGCAGTTCTTC.

V usage is TRBV7-2 and J usage is TRBJ2-7; TRBD1 aligns across 7 bases. Germline V CDR1 and CDR2: SGHTA, FQGNSA. The CDR3 length is 15 residues. The V segment lost 2 bases and the J segment 6 bases; nucleotides outside the gene matches: 10. As DNA, the CDR3 is TGTGCCAGCAGCTTACCCGGAACCGACAGGGCCGAGCAGTACTTC. Encoded protein: CASSLPGTDRAEQYF.

The rearrangement links TRBV6-5 to TRBJ1-2, with TRBD1 matching 7 bases. Trimming at V came to 8 bases and at J to 5 bases, leaving 11 bases not matched to a gene. The CDR3 is 14 residues long. The germline V gene encodes CDR1 MNHEY and CDR2 SVGAGI. CDR3 nucleotide sequence: TGTGCCAGCGGAGCAGGGGGGACGTTTTATGGCTACACCTTC. It translates to CASGAGGTFYGYTF.

The chain couples TRBV15 to TRBJ2-5, with 8 bases aligning to TRBD1. V lost 3 bases and J lost 2; bases outside the gene matches: 5. Germline values: CDR1 LNHNV, CDR2 YYDKDF (reference sequence). The CDR3 has 15 residues. The CDR3 sequence is CATSSTGTGQETQYF. For the CDR3, the DNA is TGTGCCACCAGCAGTACCGGGACAGGACAAGAGACCCAGTACTTC.

J is TRBJ1-6 and V is TRBV11-3; tentative D call: TRBD1 (5 bases). Per germline, CDR1 SGHNT and CDR2 YENEEA. This CDR3 has 14 residues. Trimming took 5 bases from V and 7 from J, leaving 12 bases between them. CDR3 nucleotides: TGTGCCAGCAGCCTCGGGACGGGGAATTCACCCCTCCACTTT. It yields the protein CASSLGTGNSPLHF.

This clone turned up a few times. The chain joins TRBV12-5 to TRBJ2-1, with 8 bases lining up with TRBD2. Trimming removed 6 bases from V and 2 bases from J; junction bases left unmatched: 9. In germline, CDR1 is LGHNT, CDR2 FRNRAP. The CDR3 spans 16 residues. The CDR3 here is CASGASSGSPYNEQFF. Here the CDR3 DNA reads TGTGCTAGTGGCGCATCAAGCGGGAGTCCCTACAATGAGCAGTTCTTC.

The V and J genes are TRBV9 and TRBJ1-2; 7 bases match TRBD1. The CDR3 length is 15 residues. V was clipped by 2 bases and J by 1 base; unmatched bases: 5. Germline CDR1 reads SGDLS; CDR2 reads YYNGEE. CDR3 sequence (DNA): TGTGCCAGCAGCGTCAGGGACAGAGATAACTATGGCTACACCTTC. Translation gives CASSVRDRDNYGYTF.

The chain couples TRBV28 to TRBJ1-5; no firm D call. The germline V gene has CDR1 MDHEN and CDR2 SYDVKM. The V end lost 3 bases, the J end lost 5 bases, and 11 bases lay between the germline ends. There are 14 residues in the CDR3. CDR3 loop: CASSFMKPYQPQHF. CDR3 DNA sequence: TGTGCCAGCAGTTTCATGAAGCCATATCAGCCCCAGCATTTT. Looking up the rest from reference TRBV28 and TRBJ1-5 gives the full variable domain: DVKVTQSSRYLVKRTGEKVFLECVQDMDHENMFWYRQDPGLGLRLIYFSYDVKMKEKGDIPEGYSVSREKKERFSLILESASTNQTSMYLCASSFMKPYQPQHFGDGTRLSIL.

The chain employs TRBV9 and TRBJ1-6, with unresolved D. The germline V gene has CDR1 SGDLS and CDR2 YYNGEE. There are 14 residues in the CDR3. V lost 0 bases and J 6 bases, leaving 7 bases between the germline ends. The CDR3 sequence is CASSVGYPNSPLHF. The CDR3 DNA reads as TGTGCCAGCAGCGTAGGTTACCCTAATTCACCCCTCCACTTT.

The genes are TRBV4-3 and TRBJ1-2; perhaps TRBD1 as D (6 bases). The CDR3 totals 17 residues. The germline V and J ends were trimmed by 0 bases and 3 bases, with 17 bases remaining between them. Per germline, CDR1 LGHNA and CDR2 YSLEER. The CDR3 sequence: CASSQEARDISYYGYTF. CDR3 sequence (DNA): TGCGCCAGCAGCCAAGAGGCTAGGGACATTTCGTACTATGGCTACACCTTC.

The rearrangement uses TRBV2 and TRBJ1-2, with TRBD1 matching 8 bases. The J segment lost 4 bases and the V segment lost 7 bases, leaving 5 bases of the junction unmatched. Germline CDR1 reads SNHLY; CDR2 reads FYNNEI. The length of the CDR3 is 13 residues. This CDR3 reads CASTTGGFYGYTF. The CDR3 DNA is TGTGCCAGCACTACAGGGGGGTTCTATGGCTACACCTTC. Full variable domain (rest looked up from reference TRBV2 and TRBJ1-2): EPEVTQTPSHQVTQMGQEVILRCVPISNHLYFYWYRQILGQKVEFLVSFYNNEISEKSEIFDDQFSVERPDGSNFTLKIRSTKLEDSAMYFCASTTGGFYGYTFGSGTRLTVV.

There are a few counts of this clone. V is TRBV6-5 and J is TRBJ1-6, with D possibly TRBD1 on 6 matching bases. V lost 2 bases and J 9 bases, leaving 14 bases between the germline ends. CDR3 size: 15 residues. Germline lookup yields CDR1 MNHEY and CDR2 SVGAGI. CDR3 bases: TGTGCCAGCAGTTACCGAAGGGTAGGGGGTTCACCCCTCCACTTT. Amino acid sequence: CASSYRRVGGSPLHF.

The V and J genes are TRBV19 and TRBJ2-1; D unresolved. Trimming removed 3 bases from V and 2 bases from J, with 11 bases in between. CDR3 length equals 15 residues. Germline loops: CDR1 LNHDA, CDR2 SQIVND (reference sequence). In nucleotides, the CDR3 is TGTGCCAGTAGTATTACAAGCATCGCCTACAATGAGCAGTTCTTC. It encodes CASSITSIAYNEQFF.

The J gene is TRBJ1-1, the V gene TRBV5-1; TRBD1 matches at 7 bases. The V segment lost 4 bases and the J segment 2 bases; nucleotides outside the gene matches: 5. The CDR3 consists of 14 residues. Germline CDR1 is SGHRS and CDR2 is YFSETQ. This CDR3 reads CASSVQGLNTEAFF. In DNA form, the CDR3 reads TGCGCCAGCAGCGTACAGGGGCTTAACACTGAAGCTTTCTTT.

The V gene is TRBV5-4, the J gene TRBJ2-1, with TRBD2 identical over 10 bases. The CDR3 is 13 residues long. The V gene end was trimmed by 5 bases and the J gene end by 9 bases; junction bases not matched to a gene: 5. From germline, CDR1 is SGHNT and CDR2 YYREEE (reference sequence). Here the CDR3 reads CASRASGGAEQFF. Here the CDR3 DNA reads TGTGCCAGCAGGGCTAGCGGGGGTGCTGAGCAGTTCTTC.

The CDR3 DNA is TGCGCCAGCAGCCAAGATCGCGGCGCAGGGGAGAATCAGCCCCAGCATTTT. Translation: CASSQDRGAGENQPQHF. The chain joins TRBV4-1 to TRBJ1-5, with D perhaps TRBD1 (6 bases). Trimming cost V 0 bases and J 4 bases, with 16 bases left between them. Germline CDR1 is MGHRA and CDR2 is YSYEKL. CDR3 length equals 17 residues.

J is TRBJ1-2 and V is TRBV9; D perhaps matches TRBD1 (5 bases). Trimming left V 0 bases short and J 0 bases short, with 9 bases between. The CDR3 consists of 15 residues. CDR1 is SGDLS and CDR2 is YYNGEE in the germline V gene. The CDR3 is CASSVGGQANYGYTF. Here the CDR3 DNA reads TGTGCCAGCAGCGTAGGGGGCCAGGCTAACTATGGCTACACCTTC.

The chain recombines TRBV27 with TRBJ1-4; TRBD1 matches at 8 bases. Trimming cost V 11 bases and J 4 bases; bases outside gene matches: 9. This CDR3 contains 14 residues. Germline V gene sequence: CDR1 MNHEY, CDR2 SMNVEV (reference sequence). The DNA for the CDR3 is TGTGCCCGTCTACAGGGGGGAGTTAATGAAAAACTGTTTTTT. Translation gives CARLQGGVNEKLFF. Based on the CDR3 plus reference TRBV27 and TRBJ1-4, the full variable domain is EAQVTQNPRYLITVTGKKLTVTCSQNMNHEYMSWYRQDPGLGLRQIYYSMNVEVTDKGDVPEGYKVSRKEKRNFPLILESPSPNQTSLYFCARLQGGVNEKLFFGSGTQLSVL.